Shown below are 19 T cell receptor beta chains from a single sample sequenced in a study of identical twins (dated by TCRdb to the mid-2010s). The receptor library was made with 5' RACE. Reads for this sample came from an Illumina HiSeq 2000. TCRdb ran its own pipeline on the public reads, namely fastp trimming at Q25 and MiXCR clone calling, and kept in-frame beta chains. All rows with the same CDR3 protein become a single entry with the most common DNA and genes. This sample comprises under 900,000 distinct CDR3 sequences, around 12% of them detected only once. The ten top clones hold about 1.5% of the sample. The sample was also reused in another study, on yellow fever vaccine responses in identical twins.

The sequencing input was PBMCs. The source of these receptors is a woman between 18 and 30 years old in good health.

There are many counts of this clonotype. This rearrangement joins TRBV6-5 to TRBJ1-5; D is perhaps TRBD1 (5 bases). CDR1 is MNHEY, CDR2 SVGAGI, per germline. There are 14 residues in the CDR3. Trimming left V 0 bases short and J 7 bases short, with 10 bases between. The CDR3 DNA sequence: TGTGCCAGCAGTTACTCGACAGAAAGGCAGCCCCAGCATTTT. This codes for CASSYSTERQPQHF.

This clonotype was picked up a small number of times. The chain uses TRBV20-1 and TRBJ2-7; D unresolved. Germline loops: CDR1 DFQATT, CDR2 SNEGSKA (reference sequence). This CDR3 contains 11 residues. The V gene lost 3 bases and the J gene lost 7 bases, with 10 bases spanning the gap. The CDR3 nucleotides read TGCAGTGCTAGCGCCATGGGGGAGCAGTACGTC. Protein: CSASAMGEQYV.

The gene calls are TRBV20-1 and TRBJ1-1; D perhaps matches TRBD1 (6 bases). The CDR3 consists of 15 residues. CDR1 DFQATT and CDR2 SNEGSKA come from the germline V gene (reference sequence). The CDR3 sequence is CRASQGWGSSAEAFF. CDR3 nucleotide sequence: TGCAGAGCTTCACAGGGTTGGGGGAGTAGCGCTGAAGCTTTCTTT.

V gene TRBV20-1 combines with J gene TRBJ2-7, with 9 positions matching TRBD1. V was pared by 3 bases and J by 3 bases, with 6 bases of the junction left unmatched. The CDR3 is 14 residues long. The germline CDR1 and CDR2 sequences are DFQATT and SNEGSKA (reference sequence). The CDR3 sequence is CSARKGQGLYEQYV. The CDR3 DNA is TGCAGTGCTAGGAAAGGACAGGGGCTCTACGAGCAGTACGTC.

V usage is TRBV5-1 and J usage is TRBJ2-1, with D perhaps matching TRBD1 (6 bases). CDR1 is SGHRS and CDR2 is YFSETQ in the germline V gene. This CDR3 has 16 residues. The V end was cut by 2 bases, the J end by 10 bases, with 22 bases between. The CDR3 DNA sequence: TGCGCCAGCAGCTTCGATCAAAAGGACAGCCTTCGGGAGCAGTTCTTC. Its protein product is CASSFDQKDSLREQFF.

The rearrangement joins TRBV2 to TRBJ2-3, with D unresolved. Germline V gives CDR1 SNHLY, CDR2 FYNNEI. V lost 4 bases and J 1 base, leaving 12 bases between the germline ends. The CDR3 sequence is 15 residues long. Here the CDR3 reads CASSVGFSGTDTQYF. The CDR3 coding sequence is TGTGCCAGCAGTGTCGGGTTCTCGGGCACAGATACGCAGTATTTT. The full variable domain, rest sourced from reference TRBV2 and TRBJ2-3, is EPEVTQTPSHQVTQMGQEVILRCVPISNHLYFYWYRQILGQKVEFLVSFYNNEISEKSEIFDDQFSVERPDGSNFTLKIRSTKLEDSAMYFCASSVGFSGTDTQYFGPGTRLTVL.

In its sample, this clonotype was seen a few times. The rearrangement joins TRBV27 to TRBJ2-2; D gene ambiguous. The V gene's germline CDR1 is MNHEY and CDR2 SMNVEV (reference sequence). The CDR3 is made up of 13 amino acids. V was trimmed by 6 bases and J by 7 bases, leaving 12 bases between them. CDR3 nucleotide sequence: TGTGCCAGCAGCCCCTTGTGGGGCGGGGAGCTGTTTTTT. Residues: CASSPLWGGELFF.

This clonotype came up many times. Compared with germline, one end of the junction differs, possibly owing to a read error. This chain joins TRBV12-3 or TRBV12-4 and TRBJ2-1; 12 bases align to TRBD2. This CDR3 has 15 residues. The CDR3 region is CASSIQTSGRPVWVF. In DNA, the CDR3 is TGTGCCAGCAGTATCCAGACTAGCGGGAGACCGGTCTGGGTCTTC.

This clonotype was seen more than once but under ten times. The chain combines TRBV6-1 with TRBJ1-1; D remains unclear. Trimming took off 6 bases at V and 0 bases at J, with 8 bases between the two ends. Germline loops: CDR1 MNHNS, CDR2 SASEGT. This CDR3 spans 13 amino acids. DNA for the CDR3: TGTGCCAGCAGACGAGTGGTGAACACTGAAGCTTTCTTT. Its protein product is CASRRVVNTEAFF.

The rearrangement uses TRBV10-3 and TRBJ1-3, with D uncertain. The CDR3 contains 17 residues. The V end lost 0 bases, the J end lost 0 bases, and 12 bases lay between the germline ends. Germline-derived CDR1 and CDR2 are ENHRY and SYGVKD. This chain's CDR3 is CAISESPAGRSGNTIYF. The CDR3 bases are TGTGCCATCAGTGAGTCCCCGGCAGGCCGCTCTGGAAACACCATATATTTT.

This chain joins TRBV5-1 and TRBJ2-5; 10 bases are a match to TRBD2. CDR3 length: 16 amino acids. Germline V gene sequence: CDR1 SGHRS, CDR2 YFSETQ. The junction had 7 bases not matched to a gene; V was cut back by 5 bases and J by 0 bases. CDR3 amino acids: CASRFSGGLYQETQYF. The CDR3 DNA follows: TGCGCCAGCAGATTTAGCGGGGGGTTGTACCAAGAGACCCAGTACTTC.

The genes are TRBV27 and TRBJ2-5, with a weak D call TRBD1 (6 bases). CDR1 and CDR2 (germline): MNHEY, SMNVEV (reference sequence). The V and J ends lost 0 bases and 2 bases respectively, with 13 bases between them. CDR3 length: 16 amino acids. CDR3 loop: CASSLSFIGQQETQYF. The CDR3 DNA reads as TGTGCCAGCAGTTTATCGTTTATTGGACAGCAAGAGACCCAGTACTTC.

The rearrangement links TRBV3-1 to TRBJ2-1; 12 bases line up with TRBD2. J gave up 6 bases and V 2 bases, and 17 bases lay outside the gene matches. Germline CDR1 is LGHDT and CDR2 is YNNKEL (reference sequence). The CDR3 sequence is 20 residues long. The DNA of the CDR3 is TGTGCCAGCAGCCAATATGAGACTAGCGGGAGTCCGCGGGGGGGCAATGAGCAGTTCTTC. This sequence encodes CASSQYETSGSPRGGNEQFF.

DNA for the CDR3: TGCGCCAGCAGCCCCCGCCGGAATGACAGGGGGAGTGGCAATGAGCAGTTCTTC. Its translation is CASSPRRNDRGSGNEQFF. The chain uses TRBV5-1 and TRBJ2-1; TRBD1 aligns across 9 bases. This CDR3 is 18 amino acids long. CDR1 and CDR2 from the germline V gene are SGHRS and YFSETQ. V dropped 4 bases and J dropped 6; count of bases not matched to a gene: 17.

The chain has TRBV7-9 and TRBJ2-1, with TRBD2 identical over 7 bases. Germline CDR1 and CDR2: SEHNR and FQNEAQ (reference sequence). The CDR3 totals 14 residues. V trimming: 2 bases; J trimming: 9 bases; junction bases outside the gene matches: 7. CDR3 in DNA: TGTGCCAGCAGCTTATCTAGCGGTGGGGGTGAGCAGTTCTTC. Its translation is CASSLSSGGGEQFF.

This clonotype was seen a handful of times. The CDR3 DNA sequence: TGCGCCAGCAGCCCCTTGACAGGGGGCAAAAACATTCAGTACTTC. Translation gives CASSPLTGGKNIQYF. This chain connects TRBV5-1 to TRBJ2-4, with TRBD1 matching 9 bases. The V gene end was trimmed by 4 bases and the J gene end by 3 bases; junction bases not matched to a gene: 5. The V gene's germline CDR1 is SGHRS and CDR2 YFSETQ. CDR3 length: 15 residues.

Only a few counts were recorded for this clonotype. The chain uses TRBV28 and TRBJ2-2, with D perhaps being TRBD1 or TRBD2 (5 bases each). Germline V gene lookup returns CDR1 MDHEN and CDR2 SYDVKM. This CDR3 region has 14 residues. V was clipped by 4 bases and J by 4 bases, with 10 bases between them. CDR3 DNA: TGTGCCAGCAGTTGGGGGAAGGGCACCGGGGAGCTGTTTTTT. Its translation: CASSWGKGTGELFF.

The rearrangement links TRBV27 to TRBJ2-1, with 10 bases aligning to TRBD2. Germline CDR1 reads MNHEY; CDR2 reads SMNVEV (reference sequence). This CDR3 region has 16 residues. Unmatched junction bases numbered 12, after V lost 5 bases and J lost 8 bases. The DNA for the CDR3 is TGTGCCAGCAGTCCCAAGCCGGGACTAGCGAGAGATGAGCAGTTCTTC. Its protein product is CASSPKPGLARDEQFF.

This sequence joins TRBV20-1 and TRBJ2-2; D possibly corresponds to TRBD2 (5 bases). Trimming cost V 6 bases and J 6 bases, with 14 bases left between them. This CDR3 region has 13 residues. Germline CDR1 is DFQATT and CDR2 is SNEGSKA (reference sequence). The chain's CDR3 is CSATLATSGELFF. The CDR3 DNA reads as TGCAGTGCAACTCTAGCAACATCCGGGGAGCTGTTTTTT.